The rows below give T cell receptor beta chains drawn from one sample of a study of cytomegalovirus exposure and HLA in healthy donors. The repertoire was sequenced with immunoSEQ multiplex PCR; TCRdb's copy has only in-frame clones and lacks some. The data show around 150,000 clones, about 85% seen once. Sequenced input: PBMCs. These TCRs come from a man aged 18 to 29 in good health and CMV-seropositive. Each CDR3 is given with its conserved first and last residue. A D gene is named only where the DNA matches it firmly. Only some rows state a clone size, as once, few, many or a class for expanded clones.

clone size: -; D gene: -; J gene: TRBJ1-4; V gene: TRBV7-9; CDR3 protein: CASSLVTGILSGKLFF; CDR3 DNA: TGTGCCAGCAGCTTAGTCACCGGCATCCTGAGCGGAAAACTGTTTTTT
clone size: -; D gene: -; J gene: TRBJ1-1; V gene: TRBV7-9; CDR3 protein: CAGEGQLNTEAFF; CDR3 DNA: TGTGCCGGCGAGGGACAACTGAACACTGAAGCTTTCTTT
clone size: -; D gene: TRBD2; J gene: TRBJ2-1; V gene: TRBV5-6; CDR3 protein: CASSLGTGGLREQFF; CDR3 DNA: TGTGCCAGCAGCTTGGGGACGGGGGGGCTACGGGAGCAGTTCTTC
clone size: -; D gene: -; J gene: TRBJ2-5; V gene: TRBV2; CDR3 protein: CASSPDQGGQETQYF; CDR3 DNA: TGTGCCAGCAGCCCAGACCAGGGGGGACAAGAGACCCAGTACTTC
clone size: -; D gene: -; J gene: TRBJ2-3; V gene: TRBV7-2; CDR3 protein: CASSATYLGTDTQYF; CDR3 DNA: TGTGCCAGCAGCGCCACCTATTTGGGCACAGATACGCAGTATTTT
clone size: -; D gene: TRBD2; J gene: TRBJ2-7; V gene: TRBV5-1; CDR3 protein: CASLASPGGTNEQYF; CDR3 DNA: TGCGCCAGCTTAGCGTCCCCGGGGGGTACCAACGAGCAGTACTTC
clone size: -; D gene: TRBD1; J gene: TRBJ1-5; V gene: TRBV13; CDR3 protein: CASSLYRGQPQHF; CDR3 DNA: TGTGCCAGCAGCTTATACAGGGGCCAGCCCCAGCATTTT
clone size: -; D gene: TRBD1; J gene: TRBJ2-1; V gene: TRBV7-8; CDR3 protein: CASSLRDSFRFNEQFF; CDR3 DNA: TGTGCCAGCAGCTTACGGGACAGCTTCAGGTTCAATGAGCAGTTCTTC
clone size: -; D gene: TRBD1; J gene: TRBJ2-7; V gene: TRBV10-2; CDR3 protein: CASSIPDRGAYEQYF; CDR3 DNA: TGCGCCAGCAGTATCCCGGACAGGGGGGCCTACGAGCAGTACTTC
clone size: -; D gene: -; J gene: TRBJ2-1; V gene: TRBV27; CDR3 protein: CASTLTGEARYNEQFF; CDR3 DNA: TGTGCCAGCACCTTAACGGGTGAAGCAAGGTACAATGAGCAGTTCTTC
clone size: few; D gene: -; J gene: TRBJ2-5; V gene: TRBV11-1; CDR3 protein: CASSLQLEGYETQYF; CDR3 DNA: TGTGCCAGCAGCTTACAACTAGAAGGTTATGAGACCCAGTACTTC
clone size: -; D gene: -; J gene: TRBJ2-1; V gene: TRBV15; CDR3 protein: CATSRDVQNEQFF; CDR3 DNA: TGTGCCACCAGCAGAGATGTCCAAAATGAGCAGTTCTTC
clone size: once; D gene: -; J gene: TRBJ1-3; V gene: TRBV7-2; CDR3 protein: CASSTDGAIYF; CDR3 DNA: TGTGCCAGCAGTACAGACGGCGCCATATATTTT
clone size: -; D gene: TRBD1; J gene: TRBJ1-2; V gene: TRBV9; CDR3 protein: CASSVEGAAGNYGYTF; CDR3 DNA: TGTGCCAGCAGCGTAGAGGGGGCCGCCGGAAACTATGGCTACACCTTC
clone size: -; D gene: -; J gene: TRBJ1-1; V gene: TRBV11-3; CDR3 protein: CASSRGGTEAFF; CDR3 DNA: TGTGCCAGCAGCCGGGGTGGGACTGAAGCTTTCTTT
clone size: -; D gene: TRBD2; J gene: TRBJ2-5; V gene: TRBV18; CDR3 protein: CASCKRGGLETQYF; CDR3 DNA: TGTGCCAGCTGCAAGCGGGGGGGCCTGGAGACCCAGTACTTC
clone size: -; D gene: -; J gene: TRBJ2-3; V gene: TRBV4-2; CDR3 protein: CASSQDREGAKDTQYF; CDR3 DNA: TGTGCCAGCAGCCAAGATCGGGAGGGGGCGAAAGATACGCAGTATTTT
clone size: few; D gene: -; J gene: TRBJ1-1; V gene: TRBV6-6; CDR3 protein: CASSFRGMNTEAFF; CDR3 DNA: TGTGCCAGCAGCTTCAGGGGCATGAACACTGAAGCTTTCTTT
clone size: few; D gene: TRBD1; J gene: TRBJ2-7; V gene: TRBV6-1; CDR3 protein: CASSEDRGTSYEQYF; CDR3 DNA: TGTGCCAGCAGTGAGGACAGGGGAACCTCCTACGAGCAGTACTTC
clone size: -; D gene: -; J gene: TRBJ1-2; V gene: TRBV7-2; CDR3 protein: CASSLEPGGGYTF; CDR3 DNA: TGTGCCAGCAGCCTAGAGCCCGGGGGTGGCTACACCTTC
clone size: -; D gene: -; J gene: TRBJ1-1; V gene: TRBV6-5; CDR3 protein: CASSLGAGTEAFF; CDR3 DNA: TGTGCCAGCAGTTTAGGGGCTGGCACTGAAGCTTTCTTT
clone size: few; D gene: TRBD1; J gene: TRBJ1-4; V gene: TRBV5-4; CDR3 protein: CASSIGTGGNEKLFF; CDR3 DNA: TGTGCCAGCAGCATAGGGACAGGGGGCAATGAAAAACTGTTTTTT
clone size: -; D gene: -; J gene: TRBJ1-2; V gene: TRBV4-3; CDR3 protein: CASSPDRTASNYGYTF; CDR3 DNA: TGCGCCAGCAGCCCGGATAGGACAGCGAGCAACTATGGCTACACCTTC
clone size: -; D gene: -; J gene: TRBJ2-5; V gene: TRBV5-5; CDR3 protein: CASSSTGIVETQYF; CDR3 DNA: TGTGCCAGCAGCTCCACGGGTATCGTGGAGACCCAGTACTTC
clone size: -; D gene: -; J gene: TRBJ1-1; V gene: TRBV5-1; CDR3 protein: CASSLGENTEAFF; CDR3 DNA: TGCGCCAGCAGCCTCGGGGAGAACACTGAAGCTTTCTTT
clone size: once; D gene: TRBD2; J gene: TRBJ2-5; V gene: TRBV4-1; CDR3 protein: CASSQSSGVYQETQYF; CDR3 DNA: TGCGCCAGCAGCCAATCTAGCGGGGTCTACCAAGAGACCCAGTACTTC
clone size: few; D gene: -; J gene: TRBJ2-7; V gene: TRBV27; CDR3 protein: CASSSRQAVGYEQYF; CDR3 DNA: TGTGCCAGCAGTTCTCGACAGGCCGTCGGTTACGAGCAGTACTTC
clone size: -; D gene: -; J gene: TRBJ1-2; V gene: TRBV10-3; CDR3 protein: CAISERENYGYTF; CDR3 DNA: TGTGCCATCAGTGAAAGAGAGAATTATGGCTACACCTTC
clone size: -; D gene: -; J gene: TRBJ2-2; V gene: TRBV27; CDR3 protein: CASSRAWNTGELFF; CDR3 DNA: TGTGCCAGCAGCCGAGCCTGGAACACCGGGGAGCTGTTTTTT
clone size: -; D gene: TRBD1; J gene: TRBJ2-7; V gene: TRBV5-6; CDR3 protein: CASSSTGVAYEQYF; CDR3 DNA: TGTGCCAGCAGCTCTACAGGGGTGGCCTACGAGCAGTACTTC
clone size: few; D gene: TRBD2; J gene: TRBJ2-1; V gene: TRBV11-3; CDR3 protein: CASSPSPGLADGVSYNEQFF; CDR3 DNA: TGTGCCAGCAGCCCCAGCCCGGGACTAGCGGATGGGGTCTCCTACAATGAGCAGTTCTTC
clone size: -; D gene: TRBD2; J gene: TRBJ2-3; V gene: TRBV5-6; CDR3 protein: CASSTGGTSGVNTQYF; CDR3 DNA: TGTGCCAGCAGCACAGGAGGTACTAGCGGGGTGAATACGCAGTATTTT
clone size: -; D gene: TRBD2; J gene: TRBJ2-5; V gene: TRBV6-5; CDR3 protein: CASSRLAGGGETQYF; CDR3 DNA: TGTGCCAGCAGTAGACTAGCGGGGGGCGGGGAGACCCAGTACTTC
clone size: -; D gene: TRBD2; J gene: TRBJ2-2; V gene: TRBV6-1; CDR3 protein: CASSESGGAGAGELFF; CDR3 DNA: TGTGCCAGCAGTGAAAGCGGGGGGGCGGGGGCCGGGGAGCTGTTTTTT
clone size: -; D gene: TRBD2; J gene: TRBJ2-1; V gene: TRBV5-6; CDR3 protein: CASSFGASGGYNEQFF; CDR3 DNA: TGTGCCAGCAGCTTTGGGGCTAGCGGGGGGTACAATGAGCAGTTCTTC
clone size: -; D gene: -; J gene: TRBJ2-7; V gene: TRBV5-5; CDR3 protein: CASSRGTVSSYEQYF; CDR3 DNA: TGTGCCAGCAGCCGGGGGACGGTCAGCTCCTACGAGCAGTACTTC
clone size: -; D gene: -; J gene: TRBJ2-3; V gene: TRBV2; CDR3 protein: CASIGYENTQYF; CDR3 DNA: TGTGCCAGCATCGGTTACGAGAATACGCAGTATTTT
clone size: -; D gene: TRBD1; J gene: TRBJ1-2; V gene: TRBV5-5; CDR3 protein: CASSLIPGQGKNTF; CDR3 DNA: TGTGCCAGCAGCCTAATCCCGGGACAGGGAAAAAACACCTTC
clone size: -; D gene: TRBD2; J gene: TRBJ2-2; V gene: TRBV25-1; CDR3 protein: CASSEWTSGGNTGELFF; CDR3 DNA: TGTGCCAGCAGTGAGTGGACTAGCGGGGGGAACACCGGGGAGCTGTTTTTT
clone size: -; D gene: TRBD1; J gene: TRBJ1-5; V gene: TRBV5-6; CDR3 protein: CASSPNSGTGGFQPQHF; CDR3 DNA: TGTGCCAGCAGCCCAAACTCCGGGACAGGGGGTTTTCAGCCCCAGCATTTT
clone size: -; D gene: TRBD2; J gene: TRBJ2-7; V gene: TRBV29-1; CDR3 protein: CSVGSGIGYEQYF; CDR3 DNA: TGCAGCGTGGGTAGCGGGATTGGCTACGAGCAGTACTTC
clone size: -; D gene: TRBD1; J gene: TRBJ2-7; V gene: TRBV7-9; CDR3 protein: CASSTTGVYEQYF; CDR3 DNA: TGTGCCAGCAGCACCACAGGGGTCTACGAGCAGTACTTC